This T cell receptor beta chain was sequenced in a study of cytomegalovirus exposure and HLA in healthy donors. Points from the study as a whole: Serostatus for CMV was the only available immune exposure information.

Per germline, CDR1 SSHAT and CDR2 FNYEAQ (reference sequence). The CDR3 is made up of 13 amino acids. The study sampled nominally healthy donors, though unrecorded immune exposures were likely. The primer mix had 60 Vbeta and 13 Jbeta primers. Data came from immunoSEQ multiplex PCR; TCRdb stores just in-frame clones and leaves some out. The repertoire consists of tens of thousands of clones, with 75% occurring once and the leading ten covering around 2%. This clone was observed once. Its specificity is not known. At one boundary the junction diverges from the germline segment, which might be a read error.

The receptor's source is a man aged 40-55 years in good health and CMV-seronegative. The sequenced material came from PBMCs. The genes are TRBV7-7 and TRBJ1-5; D is ambiguous. CDR3 residues: CASSETPNQPQHF. The CDR3 region has the DNA TGTGCTAGCAGCGAAACACCCAATCAGCCCCAGCATTTT.